This T cell receptor (beta chain) was profiled in a study of blood T cells in healthy people across ages. There are 16 residues in the CDR3. Trimming left V 1 base short and J 0 bases short, with 11 bases between. From germline, CDR1 is SEHNR and CDR2 FQNEAQ (reference sequence). In this sample, this clonotype turned up a few times. PCR was performed a second time for about 7 to 11 cycles using a sample-barcoded 5' primer and a J-beta primer mix. A single record per CDR3 protein comes from TCRdb applying MiXCR to the 5' RACE reads. The table shows some 700,000 distinct CDR3 sequences, with approximately 39% occurring only once.

Sequenced: blood. The V gene is TRBV7-9, the J gene TRBJ2-3; D remains unclear. The TCR was taken from a woman in her sixties or seventies in good health. Here the CDR3 reads CASSLVFEASTDTQYF. In DNA, the CDR3 is TGTGCCAGCAGCTTAGTTTTCGAAGCAAGCACAGATACGCAGTATTTT.